This passage covers 2 T cell receptor beta chains from one sample sequenced in a study of blood T cell repertoires in COVID-19. The method was immunoSEQ multiplex PCR; TCRdb's version includes in-frame clones alone and lacks a portion of them. The data show roughly 47,000 clones, with approximately 90% seen just once and around a sixth held by the top ten. Sequencing input: peripheral blood. The receptors were gathered from a man between 65 and 85 years old with active COVID-19.

The rearrangement links TRBV7-6 to TRBJ2-3, with a weak D call TRBD1 (6 bases). Per the germline V gene, CDR1 is SGHVS and CDR2 is FNYEAQ. V was pared by 5 bases and J by 3 bases, with 15 bases between. This CDR3 has 15 residues. The DNA of the CDR3 is TGTGCCAGCAGCGAGACAGGTATTGGAACAGATACGCAGTATTTT. Amino acid sequence: CASSETGIGTDTQYF.

The chain employs TRBV14 and TRBJ1-2, with no clear D. Germline lookup yields CDR1 SGHDN and CDR2 FVKESK. This CDR3 is 14 amino acids long. V was pared by 0 bases and J by 5 bases, with 10 bases between. The CDR3 region is CASSQDMAGYGYTF. For the CDR3, the DNA is TGTGCCAGCAGCCAAGATATGGCCGGGTATGGCTACACCTTC.